This T cell receptor beta chain was retrieved from a study of blood T cell repertoires in COVID-19. As for the study in general: Donors in the United States, Italy and Spain gave samples during acute or convalescent COVID-19. PBMCs, B-cell-depleted T cells, or T cells were the source of the cDNA or gDNA that made up the material.

It was during active infection that Seattle patients were enrolled and then longitudinally followed. The germline CDR1 and CDR2 sequences are SGHTA and FQGNSA. The trim removed 5 bases at V and 5 bases at J, leaving 20 bases unmatched. The CDR3 runs to 18 residues. How the authors handled the data: Using reference gene primer amplification, nucleated cell counts were estimated. Clones were sequenced by immunoSEQ multiplex PCR, and TCRdb holds only the in-frame ones, with some missing. Clonal size and the V and J genes are those of that table, whereas D and trimming came from the DNA. The sample has about 370,000 clones, approximately 87% seen once.

This chain links TRBV7-2 with TRBJ2-5, with TRBD2 identical over 7 bases. Sequencing was performed on peripheral blood. The sequence derives from a young woman with COVID-19, enrolled during active disease. The CDR3 sequence is CASSPHQLAHPGGETQYF. DNA for the CDR3: TGTGCCAGCAGCCCTCACCAACTAGCGCACCCCGGAGGGGAGACCCAGTACTTC.